This section outlines one T cell receptor (beta chain) sequence together with its context. This clone appeared once. It lacks a known antigen. The record has no base qualities; no much larger clone is one base away. The data are from a study of radiotherapy plus CTLA-4 blockade in lung cancer (dated by TCRdb to 2017 to 2018). Notes on the research overall: Among enrolled patients, 18% had an objective response and 25% to 35% reached disease control.

Library creation used the immunoSEQ multiplex PCR assay. TCRdb took this table from immuneACCESS and kept in-frame rearrangements with V and J called. Such tables lack part of the clones; where checked against another copy, unresolved V genes explain under half of the gap, and the rest is unexplained. Present in this sample are tens of thousands of clones, roughly 80% of which were seen just once. The leading ten clones occupy more than 20% of the sample. CDR1 and CDR2, per the germline V gene, are KGHSH and LQKENI. V loses 5 bases of germline sequence and J loses 3 bases, and the interval between the two ends is 18 bases. Including the terminal cysteine and phenylalanine, the CDR3 comprises 16 residues. The entry retains the CDR3 DNA only, 48 bases that are in frame from base 1. The study at large found these results: Early dynamic changes in blood T cell clones, together with increased serum interferon-beta after radiation, were reported as the strongest predictors of response. TCR clones derived from tumors expanded in peripheral blood after treatment with radiotherapy and ipilimumab.

Focal radiation therapy combined with CTLA-4 blockade (ipilimumab) was tested in patients with chemo-refractory metastatic non-small-cell lung cancer. This specimen was peripheral blood, taken from a patient treated with radiotherapy plus ipilimumab. The origin of this receptor is a human donor with non-small cell lung cancer that progressed on radiotherapy plus ipilimumab. Rearrangement joined TRBV18 to TRBJ2-3; possibly the D gene is TRBD1, per 6 matching bases. The CDR3 amino acid sequence is: CASSARGFRDTDTQYF. The nucleotide sequence reads TGTGCCAGCTCAGCGAGGGGGTTCCGGGATACAGATACGCAGTATTTT. With the rest looked up from the reference TRBV18 and TRBJ2-3 genes rather than sequenced, the full variable domain is NAGVMQNPRHLVRRRGQEARLRCSPMKGHSHVYWYRQLPEEGLKFMVYLQKENIIDESGMPKERFSAEFPKEGPSILRIQQVVRGDSAAYFCASSARGFRDTDTQYFGPGTRLTVL.